What follows are 18 T cell receptor beta chains derived from one specimen sequenced in a study of T-cell reconstitution after alpha-beta-depleted transplantation in children. Unique molecular identifiers were incorporated into the prepared TCRbeta library. Using its own MiXCR run on the PCR reads, TCRdb lists one record per CDR3 protein. The table lists about 200,000 distinct CDR3 sequences, around 7% of them singletons. This sample comprised PBMCs, obtained before TCRalphabeta/CD19-depleted stem cell transplant. The receptors shown here come from a boy between 2 and 10 years old with acute lymphoblastic leukemia, due to receive a stem cell transplant.

This clonotype was found many times. The rearrangement joins TRBV10-3 to TRBJ2-3, with a weak D call TRBD1 (5 bases). Trimming took 6 bases from V and 2 from J, leaving 12 bases between them. Germline V gene lookup returns CDR1 ENHRY and CDR2 SYGVKD. The CDR3 runs 14 residues. The CDR3 region has the DNA TGTGCCATCAGCTTAGGGGAATACACAGATACGCAGTATTTT. Amino acid sequence: CAISLGEYTDTQYF.

In this sample, this clonotype turned up many times. The chain uses TRBV12-3 or TRBV12-4 and TRBJ2-6; D gene ambiguous. V gave up 5 bases and J gave up 0 bases, with 14 bases separating them. The CDR3 is 17 amino acids. The chain's CDR3 is CASSPRAATSGANVLTF. Here the CDR3 DNA reads TGTGCCAGCAGTCCAAGGGCAGCCACCTCTGGGGCCAACGTCCTGACTTTC.

This clonotype was recorded a few times. V and J are TRBV30 and TRBJ2-3; D is ambiguous. Germline V CDR1 and CDR2: GTSNPN, SVGIG (reference sequence). Trimming removed 3 bases from V and 0 bases from J, with 10 bases in between. CDR3 length: 14 amino acids. The chain's CDR3 is CAWRHGLSTDTQYF. CDR3 nucleotides: TGTGCCTGGAGACACGGGTTAAGCACAGATACGCAGTATTTT. Complete variable domain (other parts from reference TRBV30 and TRBJ2-3): SQTIHQWPATLVQPVGSPLSLECTVEGTSNPNLYWYRQAAGRGLQLLFYSVGIGQISSEVPQNLSASRPQDRQFILSSKKLLLSDSGFYLCAWRHGLSTDTQYFGPGTRLTVL.

This clonotype has a handful of counts. The CDR3 DNA reads TGCGCCAGCAGCCAGGACAGGATCGGCTATGGCTACACCTTC. Its protein is CASSQDRIGYGYTF. The chain employs TRBV4-3 and TRBJ1-2; 7 positions match TRBD1. V was clipped by 3 bases and J by 4 bases; unmatched bases: 5. Per germline, CDR1 LGHNA and CDR2 YSLEER. This CDR3 region has 14 residues.

In regard to this clonotype: A much larger clonotype is one base distant, so this may be a read error. This rearrangement joins TRBV9 to TRBJ2-1; 9 positions match TRBD1. Germline loops: CDR1 SGDLS, CDR2 YYNGEE. With 3 bases clipped from V and 9 bases from J, the junction kept 13 bases outside the gene matches. The CDR3 contains 16 residues. CDR3 loop: CASSAHRDRVEIEQFF. In nucleotides, the CDR3 is TGTGCCAGCAGCGCCCACCGGGACAGGGTTGAGATTGAGCAGTTCTTC.

This clonotype was seen a few times. The chain carries TRBV7-2 and TRBJ2-5, with D maybe TRBD1 (6 bases). This CDR3 comprises 14 residues. Germline values: CDR1 SGHTA, CDR2 FQGNSA. V was clipped by 5 bases and J by 5 bases, with 15 bases between them. CDR3 in DNA: TGTGCCAGCAGCGTCCCAGGGGTGGCGGAGACCCAGTACTTC. Its protein product is CASSVPGVAETQYF.

V and J are TRBV4-2 and TRBJ1-2; D is possibly TRBD1 (6 bases). Trimming took off 0 bases at V and 0 bases at J, with 8 bases between the two ends. Germline CDR1 reads LGHNA; CDR2 reads YNFKEQ. The CDR3 extends over 15 amino acids. CDR3 loop: CASSQDGGANYGYTF. CDR3 nucleotides: TGTGCCAGCAGCCAAGATGGGGGCGCTAACTATGGCTACACCTTC.

This clonotype was picked up many times. The chain recombines TRBV12-3 or TRBV12-4 with TRBJ2-3; weak D call: TRBD2 (6 bases). This CDR3 is built from 16 residues. Between the trimmed V and J ends, which lost 3 bases and 2 bases, there was a span of 15 bases. The CDR3 bases are TGTGCCAGCAGTTTCCCGCCGGGACTTTACACAGATACGCAGTATTTT. Protein sequence: CASSFPPGLYTDTQYF.

This clonotype was seen a few times. J is TRBJ1-1 and V is TRBV3-1; D possibly corresponds to TRBD1 (6 bases). V lost 3 bases, J lost 8 bases, and 22 bases lay in between. CDR1 is LGHDT and CDR2 is YNNKEL in the germline V gene (reference sequence). This CDR3 has 16 residues. CDR3 sequence (DNA): TGTGCCAGCAGCCACGCGGTCAGGCTGGGGGCTACCGAAGCTTTCTTT. Its translation is CASSHAVRLGATEAFF.

This clonotype occurred many times. The V gene is TRBV7-9, the J gene TRBJ1-6; tentatively, D is TRBD1 (5 bases). V gave up 1 base and J gave up 5 bases, with 9 bases separating them. The CDR3 totals 15 residues. CDR1 is SEHNR, CDR2 FQNEAQ, per germline (reference sequence). The CDR3 reads CASSLGRDHNSPLHF. The CDR3 DNA reads TGTGCCAGCAGCTTAGGCAGGGACCATAATTCACCCCTCCACTTT.

This clonotype was counted ten times or more. The genes are TRBV4-3 and TRBJ2-3, with D perhaps assigned TRBD1 or TRBD2 (5 bases each). Looked up from germline, CDR1 is LGHNA and CDR2 is YSLEER. This CDR3 has 16 amino acids. V dropped 1 base and J dropped 1 base, with 12 bases sitting between them. The CDR3 sequence: CASSQVGESGTDTQYF. CDR3 sequence (DNA): TGCGCCAGCAGCCAAGTGGGGGAGAGTGGCACAGATACGCAGTATTTT.

This clonotype occurred a few times. The chain combines TRBV25-1 with TRBJ1-6; D gene ambiguous. Germline lookup yields CDR1 MGHDK and CDR2 SYGVNS. The V end was cut by 2 bases, the J end by 4 bases, with 6 bases between. CDR3 length: 14 amino acids. CDR3: CASSERPYNSPLHF. For the CDR3, the DNA is TGTGCCAGCAGTGAACGGCCTTATAATTCACCCCTCCACTTT.

This clonotype was detected many times. This chain links TRBV5-1 with TRBJ1-1; maybe TRBD1 (6 bases). Looked up from germline, CDR1 is SGHRS and CDR2 is YFSETQ. This CDR3 region has 15 residues. V was clipped by 5 bases and J by 4 bases, with 18 bases between them. The CDR3 reads CASRPRLGAATEAFF. CDR3 DNA sequence: TGCGCCAGCAGACCTCGGTTGGGGGCGGCCACTGAAGCTTTCTTT.

This clonotype was counted ten times or more. The V and J genes are TRBV9 and TRBJ2-2; no reliable D call. Trimming took 0 bases from V and 7 from J, leaving 7 bases between them. CDR1 is SGDLS and CDR2 is YYNGEE in the germline V gene. The CDR3 length is 13 residues. In DNA form, the CDR3 reads TGTGCCAGCAGCGTAGGAAGCGACGGGGAGCTGTTTTTT. Residues: CASSVGSDGELFF. Variable domain in full (rest from reference TRBV9 and TRBJ2-2): DSGVTQTPKHLITATGQRVTLRCSPRSGDLSVYWYQQSLDQGLQFLIQYYNGEERAKGNILERFSAQQFPDLHSELNLSSLELGDSALYFCASSVGSDGELFFGEGSRLTVL.

This clonotype was detected ten times or more. The rearrangement links TRBV6-2 or TRBV6-3 to TRBJ2-7; no clear D. Germline V gene lookup returns CDR1 MNHEY and CDR2 SVGEGT. Trimming took 5 bases from V and 1 from J, leaving 9 bases between them. This CDR3 has 13 amino acids. DNA of the CDR3: TGTGCCAGCAGTCGTGGGTTATCCTACGAGCAGTACTTC. Protein product: CASSRGLSYEQYF.

This clonotype was seen at least ten times. The chain recombines TRBV20-1 with TRBJ2-4; D perhaps matches TRBD2 (7 bases). The CDR3 consists of 15 residues. V lost 3 bases and J lost 0, with 12 bases in between. CDR1 and CDR2 (germline): DFQATT, SNEGSKA (reference sequence). The CDR3 region is CSASPGEGAKNIQYF. CDR3 DNA sequence: TGCAGTGCTAGTCCAGGGGAGGGAGCCAAAAACATTCAGTACTTC.

This clonotype was picked up a small number of times. The chain has TRBV7-2 and TRBJ2-2, with D perhaps matching TRBD1 or TRBD2 (5 bases each). The CDR3 consists of 15 residues. Germline CDR1 is SGHTA and CDR2 is FQGNSA. Trimming shortened V by 5 bases and J by 3 bases, and 13 bases separated the two germline ends. The CDR3 bases are TGTGCCAGCAGCCCGTCCGGGACCTACACCGGGGAGCTGTTTTTT. Residues: CASSPSGTYTGELFF.

The sample holds many counts of this clonotype. The chain couples TRBV7-2 to TRBJ2-5, with 7 positions matching TRBD2. The CDR3 spans 15 residues. Germline CDR1 reads SGHTA; CDR2 reads FQGNSA. Trimming removed 6 bases from V and 5 bases from J; junction bases left unmatched: 12. The CDR3 DNA is TGTGCCAGCAGGGAAAGCGGGAAGTTTACGGAGACCCAGTACTTC. The encoded protein is CASRESGKFTETQYF. Supplemented by reference TRBV7-2 and TRBJ2-5, the full variable domain reads GAGVSQSPSNKVTEKGKDVELRCDPISGHTALYWYRQSLGQGLEFLIYFQGNSAPDKSGLPSDRFSAERTGGSVSTLTIQRTQQEDSAVYLCASRESGKFTETQYFGPGTRLLVL.